Listed below are T cell receptor beta chains from one sample, sequenced in a study of control samples from healthy donors and cancer patients. Measured with immunoSEQ multiplex PCR; TCRdb has only the in-frame clones, and not every one. The table lists 100,000 to 150,000 clones, about 90% of them singletons. Sequenced sample: blood. Source of these receptors: a woman in her 50s in good health. The CDR3 runs from the conserved cysteine through the conserved F or W. Each record gives: J gene, D gene, V gene, clone size, CDR3 length, CDR3 protein, CDR3 DNA. A D gene is named only where the DNA matches it firmly. Where a row states a size, it is once, few, many or the class of an expanded clone; other rows omit it.

J: TRBJ1-5
D: -
V: TRBV12-3/TRBV12-4
size: -
length: 13
CDR3: CASSLGRYQPQHF
DNA: TGTGCCAGCAGTTTAGGAAGGTATCAGCCCCAGCATTTT

J: TRBJ1-6
D: -
V: TRBV2
size: -
length: 15
CDR3: CASSEMRAYNSPLHF
DNA: TGTGCCAGCAGTGAAATGAGGGCGTACAATTCACCCCTCCACTTT

J: TRBJ2-1
D: TRBD1
V: TRBV7-9
size: once
length: 16
CDR3: CASRSIRDRGSFEQFF
DNA: TGTGCCAGCAGGTCAATCCGGGACAGGGGAAGTTTTGAGCAGTTCTTC

J: TRBJ2-7
D: -
V: TRBV2
size: -
length: 13
CDR3: CATARDNAYEQYF
DNA: TGTGCCACCGCACGGGACAATGCCTACGAGCAGTACTTC

J: TRBJ1-5
D: TRBD1
V: TRBV19
size: -
length: 15
CDR3: CASRMDRVSNQPQHF
DNA: TGTGCCAGTAGAATGGACAGGGTTAGCAATCAGCCCCAGCATTTT

J: TRBJ2-5
D: TRBD2
V: TRBV19
size: once
length: 17
CDR3: CASSPARLAGEGETQYF
DNA: TGTGCCAGTAGCCCGGCTAGGTTGGCGGGAGAGGGGGAGACCCAGTACTTC

J: TRBJ2-2
D: -
V: TRBV10-3
size: -
length: 11
CDR3: CAISAGGELFF
DNA: TGTGCCATCAGTGCGGGCGGGGAGCTGTTTTTT

J: TRBJ2-3
D: -
V: TRBV28
size: -
length: 13
CDR3: CASSLSQEGTQYF
DNA: TGTGCCAGCAGTTTATCCCAGGAGGGTACGCAGTATTTT

J: TRBJ2-7
D: -
V: TRBV27
size: -
length: 17
CDR3: CASSTNFLGQAGNEQYF
DNA: TGTGCCAGCAGTACGAACTTCTTGGGCCAGGCGGGGAACGAGCAGTACTTC

J: TRBJ2-3
D: -
V: TRBV2
size: -
length: 14
CDR3: CASRGGQGSDTQYF
DNA: TGTGCCAGCAGGGGGGGGCAGGGGTCAGATACGCAGTATTTT

J: TRBJ2-7
D: -
V: TRBV2
size: few
length: 12
CDR3: CATSRTPYEQYF
DNA: TGTGCCACCTCACGGACCCCTTACGAGCAGTACTTC

J: TRBJ1-4
D: TRBD1
V: TRBV5-1
size: -
length: 15
CDR3: CASSSSGTGYEKLFF
DNA: TGCGCCAGCAGCTCTTCCGGGACAGGTTATGAAAAACTGTTTTTT

J: TRBJ2-2
D: -
V: TRBV28
size: -
length: 15
CDR3: CASSRPPKNTGELFF
DNA: TGTGCCAGCAGTCGCCCCCCCAAGAACACCGGGGAGCTGTTTTTT